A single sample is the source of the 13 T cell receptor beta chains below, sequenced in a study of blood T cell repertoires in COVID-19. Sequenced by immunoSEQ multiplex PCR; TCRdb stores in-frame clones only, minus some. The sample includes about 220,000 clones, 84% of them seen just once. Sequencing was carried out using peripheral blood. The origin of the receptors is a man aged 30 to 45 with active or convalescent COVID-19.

CDR3 amino acids: CAISEGEGGYTF. CDR3 sequence (DNA): TGTGCCATCAGTGAAGGGGAGGGTGGCTACACCTTC. The J gene is TRBJ1-2, the V gene TRBV10-3; TRBD1 might be the D (5 bases). Germline lookup yields CDR1 ENHRY and CDR2 SYGVKD. Deletions cut 3 bases from V and 7 bases from J, with 9 bases between. This CDR3 contains 12 residues.

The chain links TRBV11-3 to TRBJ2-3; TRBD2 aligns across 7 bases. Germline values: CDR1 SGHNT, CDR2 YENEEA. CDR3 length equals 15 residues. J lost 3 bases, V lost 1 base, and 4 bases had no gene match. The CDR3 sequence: CASSLGGGRTDTQYF. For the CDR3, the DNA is TGTGCCAGCAGCTTAGGCGGGGGTCGGACAGATACGCAGTATTTT. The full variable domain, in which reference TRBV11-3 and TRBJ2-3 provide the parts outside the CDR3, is EAGVVQSPRYKIIEKKQPVAFWCNPISGHNTLYWYLQNLGQGPELLIRYENEEAVDDSQLPKDRFSAERLKGVDSTLKIQPAELGDSAVYLCASSLGGGRTDTQYFGPGTRLTVL.

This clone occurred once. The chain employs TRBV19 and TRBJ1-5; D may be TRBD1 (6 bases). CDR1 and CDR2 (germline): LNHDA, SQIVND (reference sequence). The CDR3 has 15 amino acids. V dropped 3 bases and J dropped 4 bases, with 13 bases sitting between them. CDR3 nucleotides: TGTGCCAGTAGTATTCCAGGACAGATAAATCAGCCCCAGCATTTT. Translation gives CASSIPGQINQPQHF.

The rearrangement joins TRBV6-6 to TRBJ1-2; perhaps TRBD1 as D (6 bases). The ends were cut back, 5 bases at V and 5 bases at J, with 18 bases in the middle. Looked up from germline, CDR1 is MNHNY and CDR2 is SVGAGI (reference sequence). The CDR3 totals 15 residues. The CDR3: CASSPQGPTGYGYTF. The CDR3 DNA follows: TGTGCCAGCAGTCCCCAGGGGCCCACCGGATATGGCTACACCTTC.

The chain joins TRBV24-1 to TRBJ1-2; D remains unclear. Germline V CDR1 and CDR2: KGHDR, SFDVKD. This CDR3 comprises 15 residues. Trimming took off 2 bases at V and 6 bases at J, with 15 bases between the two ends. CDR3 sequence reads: CATSDSLAGSDGYTF. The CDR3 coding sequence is TGTGCCACCAGTGATTCCCTAGCAGGATCCGATGGCTACACCTTC.

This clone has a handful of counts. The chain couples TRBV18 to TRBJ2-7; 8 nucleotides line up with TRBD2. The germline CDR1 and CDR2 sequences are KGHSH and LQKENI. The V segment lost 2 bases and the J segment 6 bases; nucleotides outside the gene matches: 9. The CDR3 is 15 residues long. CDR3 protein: CASSPSRGGAGEQYF. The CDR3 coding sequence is TGTGCCAGCTCACCATCCCGGGGGGGGGCTGGCGAGCAGTACTTC.

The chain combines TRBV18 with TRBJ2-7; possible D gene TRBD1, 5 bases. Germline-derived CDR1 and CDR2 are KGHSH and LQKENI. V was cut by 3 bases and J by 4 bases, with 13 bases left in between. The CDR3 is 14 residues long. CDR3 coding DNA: TGTGCCAGCTCACCGGAACAGGTGGGGTACGAGCAGTACTTC. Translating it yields CASSPEQVGYEQYF.

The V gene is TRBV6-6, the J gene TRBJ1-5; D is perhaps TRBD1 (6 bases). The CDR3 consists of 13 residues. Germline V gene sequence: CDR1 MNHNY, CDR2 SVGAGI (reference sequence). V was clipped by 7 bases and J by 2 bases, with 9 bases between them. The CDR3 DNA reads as TGTGCCAGCACAGGGGAAGGCAATCAGCCCCAGCATTTT. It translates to CASTGEGNQPQHF.

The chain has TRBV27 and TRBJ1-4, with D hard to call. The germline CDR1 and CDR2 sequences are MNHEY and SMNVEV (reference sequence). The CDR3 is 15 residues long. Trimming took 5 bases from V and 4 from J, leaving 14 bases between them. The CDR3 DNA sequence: TGTGCCAGCAGTAACATACGACAATATAATGAAAAACTGTTTTTT. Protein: CASSNIRQYNEKLFF. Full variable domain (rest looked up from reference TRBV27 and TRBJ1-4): EAQVTQNPRYLITVTGKKLTVTCSQNMNHEYMSWYRQDPGLGLRQIYYSMNVEVTDKGDVPEGYKVSRKEKRNFPLILESPSPNQTSLYFCASSNIRQYNEKLFFGSGTQLSVL.

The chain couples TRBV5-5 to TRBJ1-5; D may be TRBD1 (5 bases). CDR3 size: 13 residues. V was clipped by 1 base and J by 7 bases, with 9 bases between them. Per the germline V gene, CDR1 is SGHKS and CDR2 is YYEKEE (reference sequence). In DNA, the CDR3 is TGTGCCAGCAGCTTGTTGGAGGGGCAGCCCCAGCATTTT. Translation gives CASSLLEGQPQHF. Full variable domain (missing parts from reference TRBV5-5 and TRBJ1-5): DAGVTQSPTHLIKTRGQQVTLRCSPISGHKSVSWYQQVLGQGPQFIFQYYEKEERGRGNFPDRFSARQFPNYSSELNVNALLLGDSALYLCASSLLEGQPQHFGDGTRLSIL.

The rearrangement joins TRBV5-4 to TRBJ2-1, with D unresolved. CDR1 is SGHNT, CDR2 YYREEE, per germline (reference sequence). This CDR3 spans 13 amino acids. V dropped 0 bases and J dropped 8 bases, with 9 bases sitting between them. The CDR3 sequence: CASSLVPEDEQFF. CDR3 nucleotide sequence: TGTGCCAGCAGCTTGGTGCCAGAGGATGAGCAGTTCTTC.

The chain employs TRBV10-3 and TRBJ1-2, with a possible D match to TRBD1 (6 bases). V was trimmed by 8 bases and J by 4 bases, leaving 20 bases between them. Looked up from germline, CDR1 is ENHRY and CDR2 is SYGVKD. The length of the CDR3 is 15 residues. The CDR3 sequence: CAIGSRDTASYGYTF. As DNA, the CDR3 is TGTGCCATCGGGAGCCGGGACACCGCTTCCTATGGCTACACCTTC.

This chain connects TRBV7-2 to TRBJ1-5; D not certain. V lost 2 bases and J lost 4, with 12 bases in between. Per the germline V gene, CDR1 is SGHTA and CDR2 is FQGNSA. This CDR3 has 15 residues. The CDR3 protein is CASSLPGAGNQPQHF. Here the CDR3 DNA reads TGTGCCAGCAGCTTACCGGGCGCGGGTAATCAGCCCCAGCATTTT.